The entry that follows covers one T cell receptor (beta chain) sequence. Its cognate antigen has yet to be identified. Base quality data are lacking; no much larger clone is found one base away. TCR CDR3 regions were amplified from genomic DNA by multiplex PCR using the deep immunoSEQ assay. For each cell subset, the extracted genomic DNA was distributed evenly across all wells of several immunoSEQ 96-well plates, and each plate served as one replicate. For sorted subsets, about 210 ng of genomic DNA, equivalent to roughly 30,000 T cell genomes, went into each replicate PCR. The purified libraries were quantified using a Qubit 3.0 fluorometer, sized with a Bioanalyzer 2100, and then quantified again using the KAPA Library Quantification kit. Every immunoSEQ 96-well plate was sequenced on a dedicated single-read 150-cycle Illumina NextSeq 550 flow cell. The source study handled its data this way. The immunoSEQ output contained only junctional sequences without quality scores, so filtering could not match that applied to full-length reads. To assign V/J genes and CDR3, sequences were annotated against IMGT germline references using PyIR, a Python wrapper for IgBLAST v1.9. Reads were filtered out if the reads had weak V/J assignments (E-value above 1e-6), no CDR3, stop codons, out-of-frame junctions, or ambiguous translated residues. A V3J clonotype was defined by an identical inferred V gene, J gene, and CDR3 amino acid sequence. To compute the percentage overlap between repertoires, the number of shared unique clonotypes was divided by the size of the smaller repertoire. Richness of each repertoire was evaluated using RTK rarefaction, the Chao1 estimator, and Recon v2.1 estimates of unobserved clonotypes. Generation probabilities for all TCRbeta clonotypes obtained by the gDNA method from several donors were computed using OLGA. Entries here come from immuneACCESS through TCRdb and include only in-frame sequences with V and J called. Some clones fail to appear in such tables; in the studies checked, an unresolved V gene covers under half of the shortfall, and the cause of the remainder is unknown. V, J and clone size are those of that table, while D and trimming were read from the DNA. The sample table holds some 800,000 clones, of which over 90% were seen once. The top ten constitute more than 20% of the sample.

These data originate in a study of shared clonotypes between healthy human individuals (TCRdb year 2020). Notes on the research overall: The cohort included three men and a couple of women between 18 and 49 years of age. For each donor, CD4 naive and CD4 memory were each given three plates, CD8 naive was given two plates, and CD8 memory was given one plate. The study deeply sequenced blood TCR repertoires of 5 or 6 healthy adults to estimate repertoire size and the extent of clonotype sharing between individuals. Libraries were prepared and TCR repertoires were sequenced by different laboratories using diverse techniques, in order to increase sequencing depth and limit assay-specific biases. Leukapheresis yielded between about 0.94 and 8.9 billion PBMCs per donor.

CD8 naive samples consisted of CD45RO-negative cells that were positively selected for CCR7, yielding a CD45RA+CCR7+ population without TemRA cells. Donors were healthy HIV-negative adults with no recently reported acute infections or vaccinations. All donors were Caucasian adults living in Nashville, Tennessee, USA. After blood collection by leukapheresis, PBMCs were isolated using Ficoll-Histopaque density gradient centrifugation and then cryopreserved in the vapor phase of liquid nitrogen. Analytical flow cytometry was used to check the purity and quantity of every magnetically sorted T cell population. Genomic DNA was isolated from every sorted fraction and measured by UV absorbance on a Nanodrop 2000c. Beyond this particular receptor, the publication reports: The genetic and exposure-history diversity represented was limited by the small number of donors. When a few donors were compared, the shared fraction of clonotypes was around 5.1% for naive CD4, around 3.6% for naive CD8, 2.3% for memory CD4, and 0.35% to 0.5% for memory CD8. Sampling was restricted to blood, and TCR repertoires in tissue are likely to differ from TCR repertoires in blood. Pairwise subsampling led to the expectation that sequencing depth would affect the degree of clonotype sharing among donors. Compared with non-shared clonotypes, clonotypes shared by all four sorted-subset donors had higher generation probabilities. Estimated clonotype richness was generally larger for naive than for memory subsets. Even with the large sequencing depth, rarefaction of the sorted-subset datasets indicated that sequencing was incomplete.

The germline V gene yields MDHEN for CDR1 and SYDVKM for CDR2. Trimming takes 1 base off V and 6 bases off J; junction bases not matched to a gene: 3. There are 13 amino acids in the CDR3, from cysteine to phenylalanine inclusive. Here the CDR3 DNA is all that survives: 39 bases in frame from base 1. The sequence was obtained from a man aged 30 to 39 in good health. The chain links TRBV28 with TRBJ2-7; 7 central bases correspond to TRBD2. Source material: naive CD8+ T cells sorted from blood. The intended sense of this specimen's cell subset or site label: CD45RA+CCR7+. The DNA sequence is TGTGCCAGCAGTTTATTGGGAGGGGCCGAGCAGTACTTC. It translates to CASSLLGGAEQYF.